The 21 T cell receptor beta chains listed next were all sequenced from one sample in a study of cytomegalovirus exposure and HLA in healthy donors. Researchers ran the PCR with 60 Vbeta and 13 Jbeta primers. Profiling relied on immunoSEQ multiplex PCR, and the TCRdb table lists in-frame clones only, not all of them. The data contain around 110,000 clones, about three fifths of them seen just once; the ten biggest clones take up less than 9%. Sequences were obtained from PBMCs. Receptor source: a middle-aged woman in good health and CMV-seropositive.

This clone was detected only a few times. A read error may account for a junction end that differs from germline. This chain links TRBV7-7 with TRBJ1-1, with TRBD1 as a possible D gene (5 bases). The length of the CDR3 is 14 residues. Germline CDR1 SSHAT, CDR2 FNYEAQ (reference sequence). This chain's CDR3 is CASSPSTESLEAFF. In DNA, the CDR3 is TGTGCTAGCAGCCCTTCGACAGAAAGCTTAGAAGCTTTCTTT.

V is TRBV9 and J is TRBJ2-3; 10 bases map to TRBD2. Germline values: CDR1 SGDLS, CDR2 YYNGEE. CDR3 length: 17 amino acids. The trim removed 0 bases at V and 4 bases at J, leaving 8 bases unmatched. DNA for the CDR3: TGTGCCAGCAGCGTAGAGAGGGGGACTAGCGTCCCAGATACGCAGTATTTT. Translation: CASSVERGTSVPDTQYF. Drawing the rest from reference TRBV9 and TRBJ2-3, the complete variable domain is DSGVTQTPKHLITATGQRVTLRCSPRSGDLSVYWYQQSLDQGLQFLIQYYNGEERAKGNILERFSAQQFPDLHSELNLSSLELGDSALYFCASSVERGTSVPDTQYFGPGTRLTVL.

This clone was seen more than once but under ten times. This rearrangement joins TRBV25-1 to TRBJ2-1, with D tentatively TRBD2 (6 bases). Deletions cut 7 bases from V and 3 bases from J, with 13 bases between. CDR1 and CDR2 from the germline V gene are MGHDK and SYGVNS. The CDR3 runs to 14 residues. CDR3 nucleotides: TGTGCCAGCATGAGCGAGCGGGTCTACAATGAGCAGTTCTTC. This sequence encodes CASMSERVYNEQFF.

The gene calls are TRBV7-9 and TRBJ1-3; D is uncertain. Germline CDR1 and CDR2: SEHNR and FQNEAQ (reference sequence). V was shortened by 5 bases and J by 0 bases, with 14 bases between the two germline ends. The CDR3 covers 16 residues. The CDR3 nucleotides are TGTGCCAGCAGCCGACCCGACATCCGCTCTGGAAACACCATATATTTT. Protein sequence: CASSRPDIRSGNTIYF.

CDR3 sequence reads: CSVGGTSGSYEQYF. CDR3 coding DNA: TGCAGCGTCGGCGGGACTAGCGGTTCCTACGAGCAGTACTTC. The chain combines TRBV29-1 with TRBJ2-7; 11 positions agree with TRBD2. CDR1 and CDR2 from the germline V gene are SQVTM and ANQGSEA. The V segment lost 6 bases and the J segment 1 base; nucleotides outside the gene matches: 5. This CDR3 comprises 14 residues.

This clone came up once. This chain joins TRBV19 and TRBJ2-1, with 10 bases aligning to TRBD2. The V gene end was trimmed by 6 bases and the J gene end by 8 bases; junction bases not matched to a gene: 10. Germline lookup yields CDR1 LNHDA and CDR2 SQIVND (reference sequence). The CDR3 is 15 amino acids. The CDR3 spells CASRSGAGGPDEQFF. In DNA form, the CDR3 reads TGTGCCAGTAGGTCGGGAGCGGGAGGGCCAGATGAGCAGTTCTTC. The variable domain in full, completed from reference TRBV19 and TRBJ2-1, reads DGGITQSPKYLFRKEGQNVTLSCEQNLNHDAMYWYRQDPGQGLRLIYYSQIVNDFQKGDIAEGYSVSREKKESFPLTVTSAQKNPTAFYLCASRSGAGGPDEQFFGPGTRLTVL.

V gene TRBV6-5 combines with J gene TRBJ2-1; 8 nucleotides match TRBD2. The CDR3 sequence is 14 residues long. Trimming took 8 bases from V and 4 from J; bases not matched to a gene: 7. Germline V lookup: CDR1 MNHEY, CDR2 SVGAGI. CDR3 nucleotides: TGTGCCAGCGGACGGGAGGGCCCGTACAATGAGCAGTTCTTC. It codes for CASGREGPYNEQFF.

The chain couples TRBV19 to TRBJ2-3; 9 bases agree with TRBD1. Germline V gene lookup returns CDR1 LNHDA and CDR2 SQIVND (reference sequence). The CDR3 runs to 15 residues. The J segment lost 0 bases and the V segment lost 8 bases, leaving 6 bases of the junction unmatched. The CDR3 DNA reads TGTGCCAGTCAACAGGGGGCCTCAAGCACAGATACGCAGTATTTT. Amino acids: CASQQGASSTDTQYF.

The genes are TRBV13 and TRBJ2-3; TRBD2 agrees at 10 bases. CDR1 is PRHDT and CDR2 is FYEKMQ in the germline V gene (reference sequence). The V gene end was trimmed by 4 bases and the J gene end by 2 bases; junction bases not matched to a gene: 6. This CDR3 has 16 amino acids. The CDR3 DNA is TGTGCCAGCAGCTCGATAGCGGGGGGTATCACAGATACGCAGTATTTT. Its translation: CASSSIAGGITDTQYF. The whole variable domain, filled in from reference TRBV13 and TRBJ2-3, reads AAGVIQSPRHLIKEKRETATLKCYPIPRHDTVYWYQQGPGQDPQFLISFYEKMQSDKGSIPDRFSAQQFSDYHSELNMSSLELGDSALYFCASSSIAGGITDTQYFGPGTRLTVL.

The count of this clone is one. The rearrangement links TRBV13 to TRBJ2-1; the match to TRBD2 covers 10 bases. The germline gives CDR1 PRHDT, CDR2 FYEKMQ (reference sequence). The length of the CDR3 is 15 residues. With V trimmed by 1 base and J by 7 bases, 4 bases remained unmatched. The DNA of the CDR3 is TGTGCCAGCAGCTTAGAAGCGGGGGGGCGGAATGAGCAGTTCTTC. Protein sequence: CASSLEAGGRNEQFF.

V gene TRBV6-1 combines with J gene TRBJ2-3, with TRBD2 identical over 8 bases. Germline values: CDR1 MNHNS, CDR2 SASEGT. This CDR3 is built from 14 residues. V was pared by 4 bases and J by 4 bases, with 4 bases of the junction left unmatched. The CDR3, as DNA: TGTGCCAGCAGTGTGCGGGGGGCCCCAGATACGCAGTATTTT. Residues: CASSVRGAPDTQYF.

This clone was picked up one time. The CDR3 protein is CSVEQTGTGGRNEQFF. The CDR3 region has the DNA TGCAGCGTGGAACAAACCGGGACAGGGGGCAGGAATGAGCAGTTCTTC. The chain recombines TRBV29-1 with TRBJ2-1, with TRBD1 matching 12 bases. Germline CDR1 is SQVTM and CDR2 is ANQGSEA. The CDR3 totals 16 residues. V lost 6 bases, J lost 7 bases, and 13 bases stayed unmatched.

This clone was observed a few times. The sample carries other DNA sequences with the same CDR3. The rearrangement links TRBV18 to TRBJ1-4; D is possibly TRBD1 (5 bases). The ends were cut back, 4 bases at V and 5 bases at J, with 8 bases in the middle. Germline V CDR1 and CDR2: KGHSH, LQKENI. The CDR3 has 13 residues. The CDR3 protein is CASSRGENEKLFF. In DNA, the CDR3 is TGTGCCAGCTCACGGGGGGAGAATGAAAAACTGTTTTTT.

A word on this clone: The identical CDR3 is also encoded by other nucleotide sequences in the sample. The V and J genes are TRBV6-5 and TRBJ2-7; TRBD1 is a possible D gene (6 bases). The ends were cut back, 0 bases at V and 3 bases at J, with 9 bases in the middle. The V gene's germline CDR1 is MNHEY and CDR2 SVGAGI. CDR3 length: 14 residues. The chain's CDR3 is CASSYSGRGYEQYF. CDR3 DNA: TGTGCCAGCAGTTACTCGGGCAGGGGCTACGAGCAGTACTTC.

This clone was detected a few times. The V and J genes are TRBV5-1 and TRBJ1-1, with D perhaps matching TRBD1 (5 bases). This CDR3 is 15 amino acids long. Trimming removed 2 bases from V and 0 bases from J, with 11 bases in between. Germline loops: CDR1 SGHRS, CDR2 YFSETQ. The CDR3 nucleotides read TGCGCCAGCAGCTTTAAACAGGACATGAACACTGAAGCTTTCTTT. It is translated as CASSFKQDMNTEAFF.

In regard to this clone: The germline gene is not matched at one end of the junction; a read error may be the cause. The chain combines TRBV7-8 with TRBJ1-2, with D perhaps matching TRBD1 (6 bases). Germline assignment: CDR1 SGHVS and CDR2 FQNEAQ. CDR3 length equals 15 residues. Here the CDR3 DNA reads TGTGCCAGCAGCTTTTTACGACAGGCTTCCTATGGCTACCCCTTC. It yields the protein CASSFLRQASYGYPF.

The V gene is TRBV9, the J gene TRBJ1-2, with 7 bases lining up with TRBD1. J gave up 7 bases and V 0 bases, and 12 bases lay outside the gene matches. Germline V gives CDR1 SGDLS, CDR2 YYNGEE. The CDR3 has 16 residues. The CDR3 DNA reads TGTGCCAGCAGCGTAGCCTCGGGGACCGACAGGGTTGGCTACACCTTC. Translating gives CASSVASGTDRVGYTF.

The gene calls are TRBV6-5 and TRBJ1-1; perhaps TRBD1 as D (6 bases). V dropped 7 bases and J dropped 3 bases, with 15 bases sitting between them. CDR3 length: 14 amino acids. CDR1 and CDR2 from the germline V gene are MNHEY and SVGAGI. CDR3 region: CASMSAGVDTEAFF. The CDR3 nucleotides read TGTGCCAGCATGTCAGCAGGGGTGGACACTGAAGCTTTCTTT.

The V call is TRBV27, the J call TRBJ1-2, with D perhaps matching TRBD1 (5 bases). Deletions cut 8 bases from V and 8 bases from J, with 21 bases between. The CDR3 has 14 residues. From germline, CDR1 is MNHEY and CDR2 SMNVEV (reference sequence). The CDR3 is CASAKWGESGGYTF. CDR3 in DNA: TGTGCCAGCGCTAAATGGGGGGAGTCGGGAGGCTACACCTTC.

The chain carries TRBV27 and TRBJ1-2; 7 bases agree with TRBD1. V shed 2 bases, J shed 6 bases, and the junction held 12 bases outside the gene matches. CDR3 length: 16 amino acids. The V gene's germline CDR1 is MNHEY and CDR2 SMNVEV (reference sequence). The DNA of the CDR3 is TGTGCCAGCAGTTTAGTCCGGGACAGACTAATGGATGGCTACACCTTC. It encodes CASSLVRDRLMDGYTF.

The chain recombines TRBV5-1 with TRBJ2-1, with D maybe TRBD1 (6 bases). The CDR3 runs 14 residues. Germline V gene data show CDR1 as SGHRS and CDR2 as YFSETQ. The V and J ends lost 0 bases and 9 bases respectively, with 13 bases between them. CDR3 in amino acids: CASSLVQGFGEQFF. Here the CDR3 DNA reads TGCGCCAGCAGCTTGGTACAGGGTTTTGGTGAGCAGTTCTTC.